This record covers a single T cell receptor beta chain. The antigen is not known. V lost 0 bases and J lost 3, with 12 bases in between. Looked up from germline, CDR1 is KGHSH and CDR2 is LQKENI. The CDR3 consists of 15 residues. cDNA specific to TCR beta was made from approximately 500 ng of total RNA, with a constant-region primer employed for priming. Amplification in three nested multiplex PCR rounds with slightly modified ARM-PCR gave rise to TCR beta libraries. Primers for the first two PCR rounds were TRBV1-TRBV30 forward primers and a C-beta reverse primer (about 9 cycles per round). TCRdb ran MiXCR on the multiplex PCR reads and lists one entry per CDR3 protein. The table includes about 26,000 distinct CDR3 sequences, 75% to 80% detected once. Unsorted bulk tissue of roughly 18-32 mg yielded co-extracted RNA and DNA. Each participant had primary liver carcinoma, and surgical resection was the treatment.

This entry is derived from a study of tumor-infiltrating lymphocytes in primary liver carcinoma. About the research overall: Yields of productive TCRbeta reads ranged from roughly 3.5 to 7.13 million per sample and were similar across tissue types.

Points from the study as a whole: Blood's top-250-clone fraction was significantly lower than that of tumors (p = 0.039).

Sequenced material: liver tumor tissue from sampling region 3. This sample's subset: tumor region T3, left-lateral pole. The chain uses TRBV18 and TRBJ2-7, with D possibly TRBD2 on 5 matching bases. This sequence was found in a man aged 35 to 55 with primary liver carcinoma and hepatitis B virus infection. The CDR3 loop reads CASSPPSGDYYEQYF. The CDR3 bases are TGTGCCAGCTCACCACCGTCAGGAGACTACTACGAGCAGTACTTC. Full variable domain (outside the CDR3, taken from reference TRBV18 and TRBJ2-7): NAGVMQNPRHLVRRRGQEARLRCSPMKGHSHVYWYRQLPEEGLKFMVYLQKENIIDESGMPKERFSAEFPKEGPSILRIQQVVRGDSAAYFCASSPPSGDYYEQYFGPGTRLTVT.